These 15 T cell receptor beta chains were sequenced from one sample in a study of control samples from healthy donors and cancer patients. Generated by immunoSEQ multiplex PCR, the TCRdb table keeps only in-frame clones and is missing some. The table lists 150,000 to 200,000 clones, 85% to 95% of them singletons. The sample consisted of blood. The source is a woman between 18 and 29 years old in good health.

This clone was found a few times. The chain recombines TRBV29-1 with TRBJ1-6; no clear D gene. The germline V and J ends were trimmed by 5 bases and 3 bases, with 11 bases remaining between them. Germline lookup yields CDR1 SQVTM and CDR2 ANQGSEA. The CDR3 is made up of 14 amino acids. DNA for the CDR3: TGCAGCGTTTTAGTTGGAGGCTATAATTCACCCCTCCACTTT. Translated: CSVLVGGYNSPLHF.

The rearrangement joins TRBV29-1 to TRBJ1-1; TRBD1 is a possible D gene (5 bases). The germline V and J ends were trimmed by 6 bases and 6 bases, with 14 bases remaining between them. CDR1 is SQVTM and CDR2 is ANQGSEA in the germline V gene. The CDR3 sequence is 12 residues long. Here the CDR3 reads CSVHLQGSEAFF. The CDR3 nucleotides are TGCAGCGTGCACCTGCAGGGTTCTGAAGCTTTCTTT.

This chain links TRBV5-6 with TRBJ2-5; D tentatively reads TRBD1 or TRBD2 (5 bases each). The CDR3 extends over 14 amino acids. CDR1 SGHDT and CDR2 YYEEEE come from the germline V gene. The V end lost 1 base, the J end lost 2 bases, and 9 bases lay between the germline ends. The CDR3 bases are TGTGCCAGCAGCTTGATCAGGGAGCAAGAGACCCAGTACTTC. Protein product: CASSLIREQETQYF.

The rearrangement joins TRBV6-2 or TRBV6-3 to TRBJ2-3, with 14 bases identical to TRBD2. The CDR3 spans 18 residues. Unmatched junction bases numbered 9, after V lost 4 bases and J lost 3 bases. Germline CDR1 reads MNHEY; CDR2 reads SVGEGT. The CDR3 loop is CASSSTSGGARGTDTQYF. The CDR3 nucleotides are TGTGCCAGCAGTTCGACTAGCGGGGGGGCGAGAGGAACAGATACGCAGTATTTT.

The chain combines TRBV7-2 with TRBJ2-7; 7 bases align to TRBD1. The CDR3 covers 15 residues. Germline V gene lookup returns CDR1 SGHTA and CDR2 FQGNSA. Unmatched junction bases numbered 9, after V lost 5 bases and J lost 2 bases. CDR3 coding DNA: TGTGCCAGCAGCCTTGGGACAGCCCGTACCTACGAGCAGTACTTC. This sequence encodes CASSLGTARTYEQYF.

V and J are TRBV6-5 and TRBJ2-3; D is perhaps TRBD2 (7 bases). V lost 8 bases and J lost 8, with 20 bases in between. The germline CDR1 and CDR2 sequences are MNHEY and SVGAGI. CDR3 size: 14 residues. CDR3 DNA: TGTGCCAGCGGCGGGCGAGGGGGGGTGACTACGCAGTATTTT. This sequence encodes CASGGRGGVTTQYF.

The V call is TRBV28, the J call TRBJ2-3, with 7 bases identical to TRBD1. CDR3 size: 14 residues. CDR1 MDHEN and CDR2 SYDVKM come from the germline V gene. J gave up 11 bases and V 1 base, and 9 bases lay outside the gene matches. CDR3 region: CASSLFGPDRQQYF. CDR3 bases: TGTGCCAGCAGTTTATTCGGACCGGACAGGCAGCAGTATTTT.

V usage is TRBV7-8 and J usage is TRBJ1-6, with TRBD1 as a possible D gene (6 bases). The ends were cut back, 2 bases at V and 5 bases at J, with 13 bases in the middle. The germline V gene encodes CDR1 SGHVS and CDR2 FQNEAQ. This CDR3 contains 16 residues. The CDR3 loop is CASSLQGFSNNSPLHF. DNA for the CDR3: TGTGCCAGCAGCTTACAGGGGTTTTCGAATAATTCACCCCTCCACTTT. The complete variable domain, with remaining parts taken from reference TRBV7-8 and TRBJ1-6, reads GAGVSQSPRYKVAKRGQDVALRCDPISGHVSLFWYQQALGQGPEFLTYFQNEAQLDKSGLPSDRFFAERPEGSVSTLKIQRTQQEDSAVYLCASSLQGFSNNSPLHFGNGTRLTVT.

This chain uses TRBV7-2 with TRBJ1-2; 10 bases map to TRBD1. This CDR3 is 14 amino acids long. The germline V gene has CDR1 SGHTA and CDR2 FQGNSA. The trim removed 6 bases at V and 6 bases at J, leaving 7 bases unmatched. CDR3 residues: CASRDPGTGDGYTF. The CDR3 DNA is TGTGCCAGCAGGGACCCCGGGACAGGGGATGGCTACACCTTC.

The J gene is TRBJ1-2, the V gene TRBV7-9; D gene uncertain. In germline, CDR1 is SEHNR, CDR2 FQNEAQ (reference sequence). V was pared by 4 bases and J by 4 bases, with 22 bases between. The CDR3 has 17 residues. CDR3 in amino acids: CASSSLRGPNLVYGYTF. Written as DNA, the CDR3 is TGTGCCAGCAGCTCACTTCGGGGTCCCAATCTGGTCTATGGCTACACCTTC.

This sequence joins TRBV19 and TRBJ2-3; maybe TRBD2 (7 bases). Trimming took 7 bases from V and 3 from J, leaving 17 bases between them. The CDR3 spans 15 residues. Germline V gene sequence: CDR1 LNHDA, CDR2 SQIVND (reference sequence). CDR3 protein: CASTLRGLQTDTQYF. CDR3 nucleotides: TGTGCCAGTACTCTGCGGGGGCTACAGACAGATACGCAGTATTTT.

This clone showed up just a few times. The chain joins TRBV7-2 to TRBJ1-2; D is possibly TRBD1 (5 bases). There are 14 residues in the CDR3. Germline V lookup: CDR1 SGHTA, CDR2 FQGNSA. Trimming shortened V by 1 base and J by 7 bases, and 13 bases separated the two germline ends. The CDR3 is CASSLGQRVGGYTF. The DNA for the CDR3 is TGTGCCAGCAGCTTAGGACAGAGGGTGGGTGGCTACACCTTC.

DNA of the CDR3: TGTGCCAGCAGTTCCGGGACCGCTAGATCCCTCCACTTT. Translation gives CASSSGTARSLHF. The chain has TRBV28 and TRBJ1-6; a possible D gene is TRBD1 (5 bases). CDR3 length: 13 amino acids. Trimming left V 4 bases short and J 14 bases short, with 15 bases between. Germline V CDR1 and CDR2: MDHEN, SYDVKM. The full variable domain, its missing parts supplied by reference TRBV28 and TRBJ1-6, is DVKVTQSSRYLVKRTGEKVFLECVQDMDHENMFWYRQDPGLGLRLIYFSYDVKMKEKGDIPEGYSVSREKKERFSLILESASTNQTSMYLCASSSGTARSLHFGNGTRLTVT.

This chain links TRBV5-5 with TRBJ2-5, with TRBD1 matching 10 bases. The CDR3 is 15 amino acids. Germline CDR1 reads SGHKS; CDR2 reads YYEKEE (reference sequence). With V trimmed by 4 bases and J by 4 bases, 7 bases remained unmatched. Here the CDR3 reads CASSVDRGRGETQYF. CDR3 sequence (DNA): TGTGCCAGCAGCGTAGACAGGGGGCGGGGAGAGACCCAGTACTTC.

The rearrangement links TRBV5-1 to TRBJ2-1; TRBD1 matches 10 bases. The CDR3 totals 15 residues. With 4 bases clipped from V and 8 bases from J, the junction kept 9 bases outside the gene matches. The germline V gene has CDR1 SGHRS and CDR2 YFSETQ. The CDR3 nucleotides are TGCGCCAGCAGCATGTTCGGGACAGGGGTGGATGAGCAGTTCTTC. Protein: CASSMFGTGVDEQFF.